These 32 T cell receptor beta chains originate from one sample sequenced in a study of blood T cell repertoires in COVID-19. Sequencing used immunoSEQ multiplex PCR; TCRdb keeps in-frame clones, though not all of them. Among 200,000 to 250,000 clones listed, approximately 82% were seen once. Sequencing was done on a sample of peripheral blood. These receptors were collected from a man in his fifties with active or convalescent COVID-19.

This clone was observed a handful of times. The V call is TRBV7-9, the J call TRBJ2-7; 10 positions agree with TRBD1. Germline loops: CDR1 SEHNR, CDR2 FQNEAQ (reference sequence). CDR3 length equals 16 residues. Trimming took 4 bases from V and 1 from J; bases not matched to a gene: 7. DNA for the CDR3: TGTGCCAGCAGCTGGCCGGGACAGGGGTCTTCCTACGAGCAGTACTTC. This codes for CASSWPGQGSSYEQYF.

The chain couples TRBV4-3 to TRBJ2-7; 8 nucleotides match TRBD1. Germline V gene lookup returns CDR1 LGHNA and CDR2 YSLEER. V lost 1 base to trimming and J lost 4 bases; unmatched junction nucleotides: 6. The CDR3 length is 15 residues. CDR3 nucleotide sequence: TGCGCCAGCAGCCAAGGGCAGGGGGCGGAGTACGAGCAGTACTTC. Amino acids: CASSQGQGAEYEQYF.

This chain joins TRBV6-4 and TRBJ2-1, with D tentatively TRBD2 (5 bases). This CDR3 is 12 amino acids long. The germline gives CDR1 MRHNA, CDR2 SNTAGT. Trimming left V 2 bases short and J 10 bases short, with 9 bases between. The CDR3 coding sequence is TGTGCCAGCAGTGACCGGGGAAAGGAGCAGTTCTTC. It specifies CASSDRGKEQFF.

The genes are TRBV5-5 and TRBJ2-1, with TRBD2 identical over 7 bases. With 2 bases clipped from V and 9 bases from J, the junction kept 5 bases outside the gene matches. The CDR3 consists of 13 residues. Germline lookup yields CDR1 SGHKS and CDR2 YYEKEE (reference sequence). The CDR3 coding sequence is TGTGCCAGCAGCTTTGTGGGAGGGAGTGAGCAGTTCTTC. Protein product: CASSFVGGSEQFF. Full variable domain (outside the CDR3, taken from reference TRBV5-5 and TRBJ2-1): DAGVTQSPTHLIKTRGQQVTLRCSPISGHKSVSWYQQVLGQGPQFIFQYYEKEERGRGNFPDRFSARQFPNYSSELNVNALLLGDSALYLCASSFVGGSEQFFGPGTRLTVL.

The chain couples TRBV2 to TRBJ1-3, with D possibly matching TRBD1 (6 bases). CDR3 length: 16 residues. Germline V CDR1 and CDR2: SNHLY, FYNNEI. V gave up 2 bases and J gave up 3 bases, with 14 bases separating them. The CDR3 region has the DNA TGTGCCAGCAGTGAACGGGGACAAAGAATTGGAAACACCATATATTTT. Encoded protein: CASSERGQRIGNTIYF.

The rearrangement links TRBV28 to TRBJ1-6, with D perhaps TRBD1 (5 bases). The CDR3 runs 13 residues. Trimming shortened V by 6 bases and J by 6 bases, and 9 bases separated the two germline ends. Germline CDR1 is MDHEN and CDR2 is SYDVKM. The CDR3 region is CASRGRVNSPLHF. The CDR3, as DNA: TGTGCCAGCAGGGGCAGGGTTAATTCACCCCTCCACTTT.

This clone has only a few counts. The chain joins TRBV4-1 to TRBJ1-3; 8 bases align to TRBD1. The V and J ends lost 1 base and 6 bases, in that order; junction bases with no gene match: 5. The CDR3 has 15 residues. Germline CDR1 MGHRA, CDR2 YSYEKL. CDR3 residues: CASSQAGQGLNTIYF. As DNA, the CDR3 is TGCGCCAGCAGCCAAGCCGGACAGGGATTAAACACCATATATTTT.

This chain connects TRBV28 to TRBJ2-2; 7 bases agree with TRBD1. After removal of 3 bases from V and 3 bases from J, the junction contained 4 bases not matched to a gene. Germline CDR1 MDHEN, CDR2 SYDVKM. This CDR3 contains 15 residues. The CDR3 region is CASSFDRAYTGELFF. The CDR3 nucleotides are TGTGCCAGCAGTTTCGACAGGGCATACACCGGGGAGCTGTTTTTT.

The chain employs TRBV18 and TRBJ1-2; 7 bases are a match to TRBD1. This CDR3 comprises 16 residues. The V segment lost 2 bases and the J segment 2 bases; nucleotides outside the gene matches: 8. CDR1 is KGHSH and CDR2 is LQKENI in the germline V gene. CDR3 region: CASSPWEGQENYGYTF. For the CDR3, the DNA is TGTGCCAGCTCACCATGGGAAGGACAGGAAAACTATGGCTACACCTTC.

The rearrangement links TRBV5-3 to TRBJ2-7, with D perhaps TRBD2 (5 bases). TRBV5-3 is assigned to the ORF class and has an uncertain function. This CDR3 contains 14 residues. The V end was cut by 3 bases, the J end by 5 bases, with 15 bases between. The CDR3 sequence: CARSSALEWDEQYV. The CDR3 region has the DNA TGTGCCAGAAGCTCCGCACTAGAGTGGGACGAGCAGTACGTC.

The chain combines TRBV27 with TRBJ2-1; TRBD2 is a possible D gene (6 bases). CDR3 size: 15 residues. CDR1 is MNHEY, CDR2 SMNVEV, per germline (reference sequence). Trimming shortened V by 5 bases and J by 8 bases, and 19 bases separated the two germline ends. The CDR3 here is CASSPRLAPGDEQFF. In nucleotides, the CDR3 is TGTGCCAGCAGTCCCCGTCTAGCGCCTGGGGATGAGCAGTTCTTC.

This chain joins TRBV6-4 and TRBJ1-2; D is uncertain. This CDR3 has 16 amino acids. Trimming took 5 bases from V and 7 from J, leaving 23 bases between them. Germline-derived CDR1 and CDR2 are MRHNA and SNTAGT. The CDR3 is CASSRAPGISLVGYTF. CDR3 sequence (DNA): TGTGCCAGCAGTCGAGCCCCCGGGATCAGTCTGGTTGGCTACACCTTC.

This clone was seen a handful of times. The rearrangement uses TRBV28 and TRBJ2-7; 10 bases align to TRBD1. Germline CDR1 reads MDHEN; CDR2 reads SYDVKM. The CDR3 runs 18 residues. The ends lost 4 bases at V and 4 bases at J; junction bases unmatched: 16. The CDR3 loop is CASSYGTGAPKDIYEQYV. CDR3 sequence (DNA): TGTGCCAGCAGTTACGGGACAGGGGCCCCGAAAGATATATACGAGCAGTACGTC.

Only one count was recorded for this clone. This sequence joins TRBV28 and TRBJ2-3; 7 nucleotides agree with TRBD1. The CDR3 consists of 15 residues. From germline, CDR1 is MDHEN and CDR2 SYDVKM. V shed 3 bases and J 4 bases; nucleotides not matched to a gene: 7. The CDR3 sequence: CASSLGRGKADTQYF. In nucleotides, the CDR3 is TGTGCCAGCAGTTTGGGCAGGGGGAAAGCAGATACGCAGTATTTT.

CDR3 nucleotide sequence: TGTGCCAGCAGTTTAAACCGGGACAGGGAGGGGGGCTACACCTTC. Its protein is CASSLNRDREGGYTF. V usage is TRBV27 and J usage is TRBJ1-2; 9 bases are a match to TRBD1. After removal of 2 bases from V and 8 bases from J, the junction contained 9 bases not matched to a gene. The length of the CDR3 is 15 residues. The germline V gene encodes CDR1 MNHEY and CDR2 SMNVEV (reference sequence).

V usage is TRBV5-4 and J usage is TRBJ1-2; D ambiguous. V lost 5 bases and J 1 base, leaving 15 bases between the germline ends. The CDR3 is 15 amino acids. CDR1 and CDR2 from the germline V gene are SGHNT and YYREEE (reference sequence). Written as DNA, the CDR3 is TGTGCCAGCAGAAAACTAACCGGCAGTAACTATGGCTACACCTTC. Amino acid sequence: CASRKLTGSNYGYTF.

This clone was counted a single time. In DNA form, the CDR3 reads TGTGCCAGCAGCCCCGGACATGCTTATGGCTACACCTTC. Its protein product is CASSPGHAYGYTF. This chain uses TRBV5-5 with TRBJ1-2, with D perhaps TRBD1 (5 bases). Germline V lookup: CDR1 SGHKS, CDR2 YYEKEE (reference sequence). CDR3 length equals 13 residues. Trimming took off 4 bases at V and 5 bases at J, with 12 bases between the two ends.

This clone was seen more than once but under ten times. This chain uses TRBV19 with TRBJ1-4; no firm D call. CDR1 LNHDA and CDR2 SQIVND come from the germline V gene (reference sequence). V was pared by 2 bases and J by 11 bases, with 18 bases between. The CDR3 extends over 15 amino acids. The CDR3 sequence: CASSIWEDPVGKLFF. CDR3 DNA sequence: TGTGCCAGTAGTATATGGGAGGATCCGGTCGGGAAACTGTTTTTT.

The chain uses TRBV6-1 and TRBJ1-2; maybe TRBD1 (5 bases). V lost 4 bases and J lost 2, with 8 bases in between. The CDR3 is made up of 13 amino acids. The germline CDR1 and CDR2 sequences are MNHNS and SASEGT. CDR3 sequence (DNA): TGTGCCAGCAGTGGCTCAGGGAACTATGGCTACACCTTC. Translating gives CASSGSGNYGYTF.

V gene TRBV4-3 combines with J gene TRBJ2-3, with 13 bases fitting TRBD2. Germline values: CDR1 LGHNA, CDR2 YSLEER. CDR3 size: 19 residues. V dropped 4 bases and J dropped 3; count of bases not matched to a gene: 13. In nucleotides, the CDR3 is TGCGCCAGCAGCCGACGGACTAGCGGGAGTTCGCCAGGGACAGATACGCAGTATTTT. It translates to CASSRRTSGSSPGTDTQYF.

This clone was picked up one time. The J gene is TRBJ2-6, the V gene TRBV5-4, with D tentatively TRBD2 (6 bases). From germline, CDR1 is SGHNT and CDR2 YYREEE (reference sequence). This CDR3 is built from 18 residues. V dropped 4 bases and J dropped 1 base, with 18 bases sitting between them. Written as DNA, the CDR3 is TGTGCCAGCAGCCCGATGGAGGGTTGGGGATCTGGGGCCAACGTCCTGACTTTC. Translated: CASSPMEGWGSGANVLTF.

V and J are TRBV5-8 and TRBJ2-5; 12 nucleotides match TRBD2. V shed 5 bases, J shed 0 bases, and the junction held 5 bases outside the gene matches. This CDR3 spans 16 amino acids. Germline V gives CDR1 SGHTS, CDR2 YDEGEE. CDR3 amino acids: CASRTLAGGYQETQYF. Written as DNA, the CDR3 is TGTGCCAGCAGAACTCTAGCGGGAGGGTACCAAGAGACCCAGTACTTC.

The V gene is TRBV19, the J gene TRBJ1-5, with TRBD1 matching over 9 bases. Germline V gene lookup returns CDR1 LNHDA and CDR2 SQIVND (reference sequence). The CDR3 is made up of 14 amino acids. The ends lost 6 bases at V and 6 bases at J; junction bases unmatched: 6. This chain's CDR3 is CASRGQGRGQPQHF. DNA of the CDR3: TGTGCCAGTAGGGGACAGGGAAGGGGTCAGCCCCAGCATTTT.

The chain carries TRBV15 and TRBJ2-1; 10 bases fit TRBD2. Germline V CDR1 and CDR2: LNHNV, YYDKDF (reference sequence). V lost 9 bases and J lost 2; bases outside the gene matches: 7. The CDR3 sequence is 15 residues long. The CDR3 DNA sequence: TGTGCCACAGCGCCGAGCGGGGGGGCCTACAATGAGCAGTTCTTC. Protein: CATAPSGGAYNEQFF. Based on the CDR3 plus reference TRBV15 and TRBJ2-1, the full variable domain is DAMVIQNPRYQVTQFGKPVTLSCSQTLNHNVMYWYQQKSSQAPKLLFHYYDKDFNNEADTPDNFQSRRPNTSFCFLDIRSPGLGDTAMYLCATAPSGGAYNEQFFGPGTRLTVL.

This clone was counted a single time. The gene calls are TRBV2 and TRBJ1-5; 7 bases map to TRBD1. The germline CDR1 and CDR2 sequences are SNHLY and FYNNEI. With V trimmed by 5 bases and J by 3 bases, 13 bases remained unmatched. The CDR3 loop spans 17 amino acids. CDR3 in DNA: TGTGCCAGCAGTCCTTCAAGGACAGGAGGTTTCAATCAGCCCCAGCATTTT. Translated, it gives CASSPSRTGGFNQPQHF.

The chain is built from TRBV9 and TRBJ2-2, with a weak D call TRBD1 (6 bases). Germline CDR1 and CDR2: SGDLS and YYNGEE. The germline V and J ends were trimmed by 4 bases and 2 bases, with 21 bases remaining between them. The CDR3 length is 18 residues. In DNA form, the CDR3 reads TGTGCCAGCAGCCCCTCTCGTTGGGGGACATTAAACACCGGGGAGCTGTTTTTT. This encodes CASSPSRWGTLNTGELFF.

V usage is TRBV19 and J usage is TRBJ2-1, with D possibly matching TRBD2 (7 bases). The CDR3 is 13 residues long. Germline-derived CDR1 and CDR2 are LNHDA and SQIVND (reference sequence). Trimming took 5 bases from V and 9 from J, leaving 14 bases between them. The CDR3 region is CASSYGGQGEQFF. As DNA, the CDR3 is TGTGCCAGTAGTTACGGGGGGCAGGGTGAGCAGTTCTTC.

The chain employs TRBV6-5 and TRBJ1-2, with 11 bases identical to TRBD1. CDR3 length: 14 amino acids. Trimming removed 5 bases from V and 3 bases from J; junction bases left unmatched: 2. Germline CDR1 MNHEY, CDR2 SVGAGI. The CDR3 loop is CASSRDRGYYGYTF. The CDR3 DNA follows: TGTGCCAGCAGTCGGGACAGGGGGTACTATGGCTACACCTTC.

This chain joins TRBV6-6 and TRBJ2-3, with D possibly matching TRBD2 (5 bases). Germline V lookup: CDR1 MNHNY, CDR2 SVGAGI (reference sequence). CDR3 size: 14 residues. V dropped 3 bases and J dropped 4 bases, with 11 bases sitting between them. CDR3 bases: TGTGCCAGCAGTTATAGGCTAGCTGCAGATACGCAGTATTTT. Amino acid sequence: CASSYRLAADTQYF.

The chain has TRBV28 and TRBJ2-3; a weak D match, TRBD2 (6 bases). The germline CDR1 and CDR2 sequences are MDHEN and SYDVKM. The V and J ends lost 6 bases and 9 bases respectively, with 10 bases between them. This CDR3 has 11 residues. CDR3 DNA sequence: TGTGCCAGCAGGATTGGGAGGACGCAGTATTTT. Translated, it gives CASRIGRTQYF.

The gene calls are TRBV2 and TRBJ2-1; 7 bases fit TRBD2. The V segment lost 1 base and the J segment 9 bases; nucleotides outside the gene matches: 6. From germline, CDR1 is SNHLY and CDR2 FYNNEI. This CDR3 is built from 14 residues. The CDR3 region has the DNA TGTGCCAGCAGTGAAGGGGCATGGGGGGGTGAGCAGTTCTTC. Protein: CASSEGAWGGEQFF.

The rearrangement links TRBV9 to TRBJ2-7; tentative D call: TRBD1 (6 bases). V was cut by 3 bases and J by 3 bases, with 19 bases left in between. The CDR3 consists of 16 residues. CDR1 is SGDLS, CDR2 YYNGEE, per germline. Here the CDR3 DNA reads TGTGCCAGCAGCGCACTTGGTGACAGGCGCCACTACGAGCAGTACGTC. This gives the protein CASSALGDRRHYEQYV.